This T cell receptor (beta chain) stems from a study of T-cell reconstitution after alpha-beta-depleted transplantation in children. In its sample, this clonotype was seen a few times. The target antigen is unknown. During its preparation, the TCRbeta library received unique molecular identifiers. TCRdb re-called the PCR reads through MiXCR, storing one row per CDR3 protein. The table shows 450,000 to 550,000 distinct CDR3 sequences, with about an eighth occurring only once. Germline lookup yields CDR1 DFQATT and CDR2 SNEGSKA (reference sequence). V lost 6 bases to trimming and J lost 6 bases, with 8 bases between them. This CDR3 comprises 11 residues. Broader study findings: Diversity of TCRbeta at day 60 was high in some patients, arising from surviving recipient T cells and thymic progenitors. Newly made T cells mostly supplied T-cell counts and diversity one year after transplant.

The origin of this receptor is a female patient younger than 10 who had a stem cell transplant for aplastic anemia, so the T cells may come from the graft donor. V usage is TRBV20-1 and J usage is TRBJ2-2; no definite D call. The sequencing here drew on PBMCs, mostly from graft donor cells, taken 180 days after TCRalphabeta/CD19-depleted stem cell transplant. CDR3 amino acids: CSAHGSGELFF. The CDR3 DNA reads TGCAGTGCACATGGGTCCGGGGAGCTGTTTTTT.